A single sample gave rise to the 28 T cell receptor beta chains below, sequenced in a study of T-cell reconstitution after alpha-beta-depleted transplantation in children. For TCRbeta, the library was prepared with unique molecular identifiers. TCRdb passed the PCR reads through MiXCR, listing each CDR3 protein once. The repertoire holds fewer than 550,000 distinct CDR3 sequences, with about 10% as singletons. The material was PBMCs, obtained before TCRalphabeta/CD19-depleted stem cell transplant. These receptors were taken from a child aged 2-15 years with inherited bone marrow failure, due to receive a stem cell transplant.

The rearrangement uses TRBV11-2 and TRBJ1-1, with D maybe TRBD1 (5 bases). Looked up from germline, CDR1 is SGHAT and CDR2 is FQNNGV. The CDR3 contains 18 residues. Trimming stripped 0 bases from V and 0 bases from J, with 17 bases between. The CDR3 sequence is CASSLDHPRQSMNTEAFF. In nucleotides, the CDR3 is TGTGCCAGCAGCTTAGATCACCCCAGACAGTCGATGAACACTGAAGCTTTCTTT. The variable domain in full, with the rest retrieved from reference TRBV11-2 and TRBJ1-1, is EAGVAQSPRYKIIEKRQSVAFWCNPISGHATLYWYQQILGQGPKLLIQFQNNGVVDDSQLPKDRFSAERLKGVDSTLKIQPAKLEDSAVYLCASSLDHPRQSMNTEAFFGQGTRLTVV.

This clonotype has just a few counts. The chain joins TRBV27 to TRBJ2-7; the D gene is possibly TRBD1 (5 bases). Germline CDR1 is MNHEY and CDR2 is SMNVEV (reference sequence). CDR3 length: 15 amino acids. Trimming pared 2 bases from V and 7 bases from J, leaving 18 bases between. The CDR3 loop reads CASSLRGGPMVEQYF. The DNA of the CDR3 is TGTGCCAGCAGTTTAAGGGGTGGCCCAATGGTTGAGCAGTACTTC.

This clonotype was seen a handful of times. V gene TRBV7-2 combines with J gene TRBJ2-2, with a possible D match to TRBD2 (6 bases). Trimming took 1 base from V and 2 from J, leaving 14 bases between them. This CDR3 is 17 amino acids long. Looked up from germline, CDR1 is SGHTA and CDR2 is FQGNSA. The CDR3 loop is CASSLGWGEANTGELFF. The CDR3 coding sequence is TGTGCCAGCAGCTTAGGATGGGGGGAGGCCAACACCGGGGAGCTGTTTTTT. The full variable domain, rest sourced from reference TRBV7-2 and TRBJ2-2, is GAGVSQSPSNKVTEKGKDVELRCDPISGHTALYWYRQSLGQGLEFLIYFQGNSAPDKSGLPSDRFSAERTGGSVSTLTIQRTQQEDSAVYLCASSLGWGEANTGELFFGEGSRLTVL.

This clonotype was observed at least ten times. The rearrangement links TRBV12-3 or TRBV12-4 to TRBJ2-7; no definite D call. Trimming took 3 bases from V and 0 from J, leaving 9 bases between them. This CDR3 has 14 residues. The CDR3 here is CASSFGYSSYEQYF. CDR3 in DNA: TGTGCCAGCAGTTTTGGTTACAGCTCCTACGAGCAGTACTTC.

This clonotype showed up many times. The V gene is TRBV7-9, the J gene TRBJ1-2, with D unresolved. Trimming stripped 0 bases from V and 3 bases from J, with 11 bases between. The germline V gene encodes CDR1 SEHNR and CDR2 FQNEAQ (reference sequence). The CDR3 spans 15 residues. CDR3 in amino acids: CASSLAGREDYGYTF. The CDR3 DNA reads TGTGCCAGCAGCTTAGCAGGGCGGGAAGACTATGGCTACACCTTC. Filled out from reference TRBV7-9 and TRBJ1-2, the complete variable domain reads DTGVSQNPRHKITKRGQNVTFRCDPISEHNRLYWYRQTLGQGPEFLTYFQNEAQLEKSRLLSDRFSAERPKGSFSTLEIQRTEQGDSAMYLCASSLAGREDYGYTFGSGTRLTVV.

This clonotype was seen many times. The chain carries TRBV20-1 and TRBJ2-1; 9 bases match TRBD1. In germline, CDR1 is DFQATT, CDR2 SNEGSKA (reference sequence). The CDR3 sequence is 14 residues long. J was trimmed by 4 bases and V by 6 bases; bases with no gene match: 7. The CDR3 loop reads CSAIPGQGYNEQFF. Written as DNA, the CDR3 is TGCAGTGCGATTCCGGGACAGGGTTACAATGAGCAGTTCTTC.

This chain connects TRBV3-1 to TRBJ2-2; D remains ambiguous. Trimming pared 0 bases from V and 4 bases from J, leaving 9 bases between. This CDR3 is built from 15 residues. CDR1 and CDR2 from the germline V gene are LGHDT and YNNKEL (reference sequence). CDR3 nucleotides: TGTGCCAGCAGCCAAGAAGTGAGTGTCACCGGGGAGCTGTTTTTT. Translated: CASSQEVSVTGELFF.

This clonotype was counted a few times. J is TRBJ2-2 and V is TRBV30, with 8 bases matching TRBD2. J was trimmed by 0 bases and V by 7 bases; bases with no gene match: 7. The CDR3 totals 15 residues. CDR1 and CDR2 (germline): GTSNPN, SVGIG (reference sequence). The CDR3: CAYTTSGANTGELFF. Written as DNA, the CDR3 is TGTGCCTACACAACTAGCGGAGCGAACACCGGGGAGCTGTTTTTT. Drawing the rest from reference TRBV30 and TRBJ2-2, the complete variable domain is SQTIHQWPATLVQPVGSPLSLECTVEGTSNPNLYWYRQAAGRGLQLLFYSVGIGQISSEVPQNLSASRPQDRQFILSSKKLLLSDSGFYLCAYTTSGANTGELFFGEGSRLTVL.

This clonotype was recorded many times. This chain uses TRBV20-1 with TRBJ2-1; 8 nucleotides line up with TRBD2. The germline gives CDR1 DFQATT, CDR2 SNEGSKA (reference sequence). This CDR3 is 15 amino acids long. The J segment lost 0 bases and the V segment lost 6 bases, leaving 7 bases of the junction unmatched. This chain's CDR3 is CSADRTSGSYNEQFF. The DNA for the CDR3 is TGCAGTGCAGATAGAACTAGCGGCTCCTACAATGAGCAGTTCTTC.

This clonotype has more than one count but fewer than ten. The genes are TRBV18 and TRBJ1-2; D gene uncertain. The CDR3 has 13 amino acids. Germline assignment: CDR1 KGHSH and CDR2 LQKENI. V dropped 3 bases and J dropped 5 bases, with 10 bases sitting between them. The CDR3 sequence: CASSPGSQYGYTF. As DNA, the CDR3 is TGTGCCAGCTCACCCGGGAGTCAATATGGCTACACCTTC.

The J gene is TRBJ1-4, the V gene TRBV4-1; D is undetermined. There are 13 residues in the CDR3. Per the germline V gene, CDR1 is MGHRA and CDR2 is YSYEKL. V lost 3 bases and J lost 7, with 9 bases in between. The CDR3 DNA is TGCGCCAGCAGCCATCCCGAGGGTGAAAAACTGTTTTTT. Encoded protein: CASSHPEGEKLFF.

This clonotype was observed a few times. V gene TRBV25-1 combines with J gene TRBJ1-4; D ambiguous. The CDR3 is 17 amino acids. Germline V gene data show CDR1 as MGHDK and CDR2 as SYGVNS. Trimming left V 2 bases short and J 0 bases short, with 13 bases between. CDR3 in amino acids: CASSEPTDGATNEKLFF. In DNA form, the CDR3 reads TGTGCCAGCAGTGAACCTACCGACGGTGCAACTAATGAAAAACTGTTTTTT. Supplemented by reference TRBV25-1 and TRBJ1-4, the full variable domain reads EADIYQTPRYLVIGTGKKITLECSQTMGHDKMYWYQQDPGMELHLIHYSYGVNSTEKGDLSSESTVSRIRTEHFPLTLESARPSHTSQYLCASSEPTDGATNEKLFFGSGTQLSVL.

This clonotype appeared many times. The chain combines TRBV6-1 with TRBJ2-7; TRBD2 matches 11 bases. This CDR3 is 16 amino acids long. Germline V gene data show CDR1 as MNHNS and CDR2 as SASEGT. Losses at the gene ends were 7 bases for V and 4 bases for J; bases not matched to a gene: 12. CDR3 residues: CASTMGSSGRTYEQYF. Here the CDR3 DNA reads TGTGCCAGCACCATGGGGTCTAGCGGGAGGACTTACGAGCAGTACTTC.

This clonotype was recorded at least ten times. This chain connects TRBV7-6 to TRBJ2-1, with a possible D match to TRBD2 (6 bases). Germline V gives CDR1 SGHVS, CDR2 FNYEAQ. The CDR3 spans 18 residues. V lost 0 bases to trimming and J lost 9 bases, with 24 bases between them. CDR3 residues: CASSLARWGDELGGEQFF. The CDR3 DNA sequence: TGTGCCAGCAGCTTAGCCCGATGGGGGGACGAACTCGGGGGTGAGCAGTTCTTC. Combining the CDR3 with reference TRBV7-6 and TRBJ2-1 gives the whole variable domain GAGVSQSPRYKVTKRGQDVALRCDPISGHVSLYWYRQALGQGPEFLTYFNYEAQQDKSGLPNDRFSAERPEGSISTLTIQRTEQRDSAMYRCASSLARWGDELGGEQFFGPGTRLTVL.

This chain connects TRBV20-1 to TRBJ2-5; TRBD2 matches 9 bases. The CDR3 spans 18 residues. The germline V gene encodes CDR1 DFQATT and CDR2 SNEGSKA (reference sequence). V lost 1 base, J lost 5 bases, and 17 bases stayed unmatched. DNA of the CDR3: TGCAGTGCTAGAGGGGATCCGGGCCTAGCGGGATCGGGGGAGACCCAGTACTTC. This translates into CSARGDPGLAGSGETQYF.

This clonotype was recorded at least ten times. The chain recombines TRBV5-1 with TRBJ2-2; D remains unclear. CDR1 SGHRS and CDR2 YFSETQ come from the germline V gene. Trimming pared 4 bases from V and 0 bases from J, leaving 10 bases between. This CDR3 spans 15 amino acids. CDR3 nucleotides: TGCGCCAGCAGCCCCGCGGATACGAACACCGGGGAGCTGTTTTTT. Amino acids: CASSPADTNTGELFF.

The chain couples TRBV19 to TRBJ2-1, with unresolved D. This CDR3 has 13 amino acids. Per the germline V gene, CDR1 is LNHDA and CDR2 is SQIVND (reference sequence). Deletions cut 7 bases from V and 8 bases from J, with 15 bases between. The CDR3 loop is CASIQMSGYEQFF. In DNA, the CDR3 is TGTGCCAGTATCCAAATGTCAGGCTATGAGCAGTTCTTC.

Many counts were recorded for this clonotype. The chain links TRBV12-3 or TRBV12-4 to TRBJ2-5, with D unclear. The CDR3 covers 14 residues. V was cut by 5 bases and J by 2 bases, with 12 bases left in between. The CDR3 DNA sequence: TGTGCCAGCAGTAGGGCCGCGACTCAAGAGACCCAGTACTTC. Protein sequence: CASSRAATQETQYF.

This clonotype was detected ten times or more. The chain uses TRBV7-9 and TRBJ2-1; D unclear. The germline V and J ends were trimmed by 5 bases and 9 bases, with 26 bases remaining between them. CDR3 length: 17 residues. Germline CDR1 reads SEHNR; CDR2 reads FQNEAQ (reference sequence). CDR3 loop: CASSDVGTGRGVGEQFF. DNA for the CDR3: TGTGCCAGCAGCGACGTCGGTACCGGGCGTGGGGTGGGTGAGCAGTTCTTC. The full variable domain, its missing parts supplied by reference TRBV7-9 and TRBJ2-1, is DTGVSQNPRHKITKRGQNVTFRCDPISEHNRLYWYRQTLGQGPEFLTYFQNEAQLEKSRLLSDRFSAERPKGSFSTLEIQRTEQGDSAMYLCASSDVGTGRGVGEQFFGPGTRLTVL.

There are many counts of this clonotype. The J gene is TRBJ2-3, the V gene TRBV27; a possible D gene is TRBD1 (6 bases). The ends were cut back, 5 bases at V and 9 bases at J, with 21 bases in the middle. The germline V gene has CDR1 MNHEY and CDR2 SMNVEV (reference sequence). The CDR3 has 15 residues. The CDR3 DNA reads TGTGCCAGCAGTACCGGACAGATACGCAGCTTCACGCAGTATTTT. Its translation: CASSTGQIRSFTQYF.

In this sample, this clonotype turned up many times. The rearrangement links TRBV12-3 or TRBV12-4 to TRBJ2-2; D is possibly TRBD1 (6 bases). Trimming removed 6 bases from V and 4 bases from J, with 18 bases in between. The CDR3 has 16 residues. CDR3 sequence reads: CASSDLRTVPTGELFF. The CDR3 DNA reads TGTGCCAGCAGCGACCTGCGGACAGTACCCACCGGGGAGCTGTTTTTT.

As regards this clonotype: A much larger clone is a single base away; this may be a read error. The rearrangement joins TRBV6-5 to TRBJ1-2; possibly TRBD1 for D (5 bases). Germline values: CDR1 MNHEY, CDR2 SVGAGI. V lost 0 bases and J lost 8, with 19 bases in between. This CDR3 comprises 16 residues. The DNA of the CDR3 is TGTGCCAGCAGTTACTCGATGCAGGGTTCGAAGTTAGGCTACACCTTC. It yields the protein CASSYSMQGSKLGYTF.

This clonotype was counted between two and nine times. The chain carries TRBV5-1 and TRBJ2-1; TRBD1 aligns across 7 bases. The CDR3 has 14 residues. Germline V gives CDR1 SGHRS, CDR2 YFSETQ. The V and J ends lost 2 bases and 6 bases, in that order; junction bases with no gene match: 5. The CDR3 DNA follows: TGCGCCAGCAGCTTCCTAGGGGGCCCCAATGAGCAGTTCTTC. Residues: CASSFLGGPNEQFF. Full variable domain (missing parts from reference TRBV5-1 and TRBJ2-1): KAGVTQTPRYLIKTRGQQVTLSCSPISGHRSVSWYQQTPGQGLQFLFEYFSETQRNKGNFPGRFSGRQFSNSRSEMNVSTLELGDSALYLCASSFLGGPNEQFFGPGTRLTVL.

The sample holds many counts of this clonotype. The V gene is TRBV18, the J gene TRBJ2-7; 12 bases are a match to TRBD2. CDR1 is KGHSH and CDR2 is LQKENI in the germline V gene. V was clipped by 2 bases and J by 0 bases; unmatched bases: 5. The CDR3 runs 17 residues. For the CDR3, the DNA is TGTGCCAGCTCACCATATGCGACTAGCGGGAGCTCCTACGAGCAGTACTTC. Amino acids: CASSPYATSGSSYEQYF.

Concerning this clonotype: A much larger clone lies one base from this, so it may be a read error. The V and J genes are TRBV27 and TRBJ2-3; D gene ambiguous. The CDR3 contains 14 residues. Germline V CDR1 and CDR2: MNHEY, SMNVEV (reference sequence). The CDR3 nucleotides read TGTGCCAGCAGTCCCCTGGCCCACACATATACGCAGTATTTT. Protein: CASSPLAHTYTQYF.

The rearrangement links TRBV4-1 to TRBJ2-1; possible D gene TRBD2, 6 bases. V was clipped by 0 bases and J by 3 bases, with 12 bases between them. This CDR3 has 16 residues. The germline V gene encodes CDR1 MGHRA and CDR2 YSYEKL. CDR3 sequence reads: CASSQEGRDRYNEQFF. As DNA, the CDR3 is TGCGCCAGCAGCCAAGAGGGGCGGGATCGCTACAATGAGCAGTTCTTC.

This clonotype was counted many times. At one end the junction does not follow the germline gene, possibly because of a read error. The chain combines TRBV6-5 with TRBJ1-1; 10 bases line up with TRBD1. The germline CDR1 and CDR2 sequences are MNHEY and SVGAGI. The CDR3 loop spans 12 amino acids. Written as DNA, the CDR3 is TGTGCCAGCAGTTCTGTGGACAGGGGGATGGTTTTT. Its translation: CASSSVDRGMVF.

For this clonotype: Possible read error: a much larger clone is one base away. The chain has TRBV29-1 and TRBJ2-7; no reliable D call. Germline CDR1 SQVTM, CDR2 ANQGSEA. Between the trimmed V and J ends, which lost 4 bases and 2 bases, there was a span of 6 bases. This CDR3 comprises 11 residues. This CDR3 is CSVVATYEQYF. In DNA form, the CDR3 reads TGCAGCGTTGTTGCGACCTACGAGCAGTACTTC.